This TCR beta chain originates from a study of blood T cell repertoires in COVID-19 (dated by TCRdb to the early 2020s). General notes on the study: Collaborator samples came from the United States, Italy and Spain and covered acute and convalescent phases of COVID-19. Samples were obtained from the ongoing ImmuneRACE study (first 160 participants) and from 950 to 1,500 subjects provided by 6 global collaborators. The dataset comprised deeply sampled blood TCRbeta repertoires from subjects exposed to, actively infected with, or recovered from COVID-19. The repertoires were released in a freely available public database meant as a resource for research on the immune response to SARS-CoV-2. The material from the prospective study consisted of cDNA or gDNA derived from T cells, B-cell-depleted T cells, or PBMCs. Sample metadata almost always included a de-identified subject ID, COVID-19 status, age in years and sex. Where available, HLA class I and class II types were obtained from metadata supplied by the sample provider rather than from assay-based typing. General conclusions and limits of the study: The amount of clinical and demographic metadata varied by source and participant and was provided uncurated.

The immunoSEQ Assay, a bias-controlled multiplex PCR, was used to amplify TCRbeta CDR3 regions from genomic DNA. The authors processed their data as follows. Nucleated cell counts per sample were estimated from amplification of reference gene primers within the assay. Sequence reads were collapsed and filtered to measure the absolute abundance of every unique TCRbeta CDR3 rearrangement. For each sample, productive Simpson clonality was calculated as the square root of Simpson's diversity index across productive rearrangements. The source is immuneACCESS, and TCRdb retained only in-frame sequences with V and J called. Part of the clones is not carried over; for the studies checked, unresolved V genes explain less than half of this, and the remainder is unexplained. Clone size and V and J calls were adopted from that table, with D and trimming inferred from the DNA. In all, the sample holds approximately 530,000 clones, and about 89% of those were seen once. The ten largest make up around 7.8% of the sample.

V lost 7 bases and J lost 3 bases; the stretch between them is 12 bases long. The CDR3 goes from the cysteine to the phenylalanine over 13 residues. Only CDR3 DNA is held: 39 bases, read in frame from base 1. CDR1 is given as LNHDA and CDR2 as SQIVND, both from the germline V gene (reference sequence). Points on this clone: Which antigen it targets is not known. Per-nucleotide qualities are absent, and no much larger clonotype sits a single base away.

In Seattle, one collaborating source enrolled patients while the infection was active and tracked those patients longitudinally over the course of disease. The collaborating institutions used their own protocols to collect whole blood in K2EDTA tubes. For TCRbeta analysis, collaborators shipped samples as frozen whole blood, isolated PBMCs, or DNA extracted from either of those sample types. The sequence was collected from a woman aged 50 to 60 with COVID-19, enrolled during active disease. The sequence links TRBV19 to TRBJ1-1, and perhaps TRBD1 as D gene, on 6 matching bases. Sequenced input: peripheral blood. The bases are TGTGCCAGTACCCTCGACAGGCACACTGAAGCTTTCTTT. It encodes CASTLDRHTEAFF.